Each of the 14 T cell receptor beta chains below was sequenced from the same sample in a study of T cells in Graves' hyperthyroidism and ophthalmopathy. TCR beta CDR3 region amplification was performed from RNA transcripts. Carried out on the TCR CDR3, a first-round RT-PCR used the HTBI primer set. TCRdb fed the multiplex PCR reads into MiXCR, producing one record per CDR3 protein. Of 300,000 to 450,000 distinct CDR3 sequences listed, approximately 13% were seen once; the top ten hold approximately 10%. The material sequenced was blood. All receptors come from a woman aged 55 to 70 with Graves' hyperthyroidism.

This clonotype came up a few times. This chain links TRBV6-1 with TRBJ2-3; 9 nucleotides line up with TRBD2. V lost 3 bases and J lost 6; bases outside the gene matches: 13. Germline values: CDR1 MNHNS, CDR2 SASEGT. This CDR3 is 17 amino acids long. The CDR3 DNA follows: TGTGCCAGCAGTGACTTTAGCGGGAGCCCCGCGTGGGATACGCAGTATTTT. Protein product: CASSDFSGSPAWDTQYF.

There are a few counts of this clonotype. J is TRBJ2-1 and V is TRBV14, with 7 bases aligning to TRBD2. The germline CDR1 and CDR2 sequences are SGHDN and FVKESK. The J segment lost 4 bases and the V segment lost 2 bases, leaving 5 bases of the junction unmatched. This CDR3 has 15 residues. The CDR3 loop is CASSQWAGVYNEQFF. The CDR3 DNA reads TGTGCCAGCAGCCAATGGGCGGGAGTTTACAATGAGCAGTTCTTC.

This clonotype was observed many times. CDR3 sequence: CATSPPGYRGRLNYGYTF. The CDR3 region has the DNA TGTGCCACCAGTCCTCCTGGGTACAGGGGGCGTTTGAACTATGGCTACACCTTC. This chain connects TRBV15 to TRBJ1-2, with 9 positions matching TRBD1. Trimming at V came to 6 bases and at J to 2 bases, leaving 16 bases not matched to a gene. CDR1 and CDR2 from the germline V gene are LNHNV and YYDKDF (reference sequence). The CDR3 extends over 18 amino acids.

This clonotype has ten or more counts. The genes are TRBV2 and TRBJ2-2, with D hard to call. V lost 7 bases and J lost 0, with 9 bases in between. The CDR3 extends over 14 amino acids. Germline V gene sequence: CDR1 SNHLY, CDR2 FYNNEI. Written as DNA, the CDR3 is TGTGCCAGCACGCCTATGCCGAACACCGGGGAGCTGTTTTTT. This gives the protein CASTPMPNTGELFF.

The V gene is TRBV10-3, the J gene TRBJ1-2; 9 bases match TRBD1. Germline CDR1 and CDR2: ENHRY and SYGVKD. This CDR3 has 13 amino acids. Trimming cost V 6 bases and J 6 bases; bases outside gene matches: 5. The CDR3 bases are TGTGCCATCAGGAATCGGACAGGGGATGGCTACACCTTC. The encoded protein is CAIRNRTGDGYTF.

In its sample, this clonotype was seen many times. The chain uses TRBV19 and TRBJ2-1, with 15 bases matching TRBD2. CDR1 LNHDA and CDR2 SQIVND come from the germline V gene (reference sequence). The CDR3 extends over 17 amino acids. V lost 5 bases to trimming and J lost 7 bases; unmatched junction nucleotides: 9. The CDR3 loop reads CASSPDRTSGRVNEQFF. The CDR3 nucleotides read TGTGCCAGTAGTCCCGATCGGACTAGCGGGAGGGTAAATGAGCAGTTCTTC.

The chain carries TRBV11-1 and TRBJ1-1; D is unresolved. CDR1 and CDR2 (germline): SGHAT, FQDESV (reference sequence). CDR3 length: 13 residues. Trimming left V 5 bases short and J 0 bases short, with 7 bases between. The CDR3 spells CASSRPLNTEAFF. The CDR3 DNA is TGTGCCAGCAGCCGCCCGTTGAACACTGAAGCTTTCTTT.

This clonotype has at least ten counts. The V call is TRBV27, the J call TRBJ2-7, with a possible D match to TRBD2 (6 bases). Germline V gene lookup returns CDR1 MNHEY and CDR2 SMNVEV (reference sequence). Trimming left V 10 bases short and J 5 bases short, with 27 bases between. The CDR3 contains 16 residues. CDR3 nucleotides: TGTGCCATCAAAAAGGTTTTGGGGGGATTTCGGGACGAGCAGTACTTC. Translation: CAIKKVLGGFRDEQYF.

The rearrangement uses TRBV5-5 and TRBJ2-1; tentative D call: TRBD1 (5 bases). Germline lookup yields CDR1 SGHKS and CDR2 YYEKEE (reference sequence). The CDR3 length is 17 residues. V was trimmed by 4 bases and J by 0 bases, leaving 17 bases between them. CDR3 loop: CASSNRQTRSSYNEQFF. The CDR3 region has the DNA TGTGCCAGCAGCAACCGACAGACGCGAAGCTCCTACAATGAGCAGTTCTTC.

This clonotype was seen at least ten times. The rearrangement joins TRBV6-1 to TRBJ1-2; a possible D gene is TRBD1 (5 bases). Trimming took 5 bases from V and 4 from J, leaving 17 bases between them. The CDR3 extends over 15 amino acids. From germline, CDR1 is MNHNS and CDR2 SASEGT. The CDR3 loop is CASSSPRDGLYGYTF. CDR3 DNA: TGTGCCAGCAGTTCTCCCCGGGACGGCCTCTATGGCTACACCTTC.

In its sample, this clonotype was seen many times. The rearrangement joins TRBV3-1 to TRBJ2-7; D may be TRBD1 (5 bases). This CDR3 is 18 amino acids long. V was clipped by 3 bases and J by 4 bases, with 25 bases between them. Germline values: CDR1 LGHDT, CDR2 YNNKEL (reference sequence). CDR3 nucleotide sequence: TGTGCCAGCAGCCATATCGGACGACAGAAACGACTTAGTTACGAGCAGTACTTC. It codes for CASSHIGRQKRLSYEQYF.

This clonotype was observed a handful of times. The chain uses TRBV10-3 and TRBJ1-2, with D uncertain. Germline CDR1 ENHRY, CDR2 SYGVKD. CDR3 size: 13 residues. V shed 4 bases and J shed 4 bases, with 10 bases lying between them. The CDR3 region has the DNA TGTGCCATCAGTGGGAGCCGGGGCTATGGCTACACCTTC. This encodes CAISGSRGYGYTF.

This clonotype was counted ten times or more. The CDR3 DNA reads as TGTGCCAGCGGATCCGGAGAGGGCCTTGTTGAGCAGTTCTTC. This gives the protein CASGSGEGLVEQFF. This chain links TRBV11-2 with TRBJ2-1; D perhaps matches TRBD2 (5 bases). V shed 8 bases and J shed 9 bases, with 20 bases lying between them. The length of the CDR3 is 14 residues. Per germline, CDR1 SGHAT and CDR2 FQNNGV.

This chain connects TRBV12-5 to TRBJ2-1; a possible D gene is TRBD1 (5 bases). The CDR3 extends over 16 amino acids. Germline CDR1 and CDR2: LGHNT and FRNRAP. V gave up 3 bases and J gave up 4 bases, with 16 bases separating them. The DNA for the CDR3 is TGTGCTAGTGGTTTCCGAAGGGGCAGCTTATACAATGAGCAGTTCTTC. This gives the protein CASGFRRGSLYNEQFF.